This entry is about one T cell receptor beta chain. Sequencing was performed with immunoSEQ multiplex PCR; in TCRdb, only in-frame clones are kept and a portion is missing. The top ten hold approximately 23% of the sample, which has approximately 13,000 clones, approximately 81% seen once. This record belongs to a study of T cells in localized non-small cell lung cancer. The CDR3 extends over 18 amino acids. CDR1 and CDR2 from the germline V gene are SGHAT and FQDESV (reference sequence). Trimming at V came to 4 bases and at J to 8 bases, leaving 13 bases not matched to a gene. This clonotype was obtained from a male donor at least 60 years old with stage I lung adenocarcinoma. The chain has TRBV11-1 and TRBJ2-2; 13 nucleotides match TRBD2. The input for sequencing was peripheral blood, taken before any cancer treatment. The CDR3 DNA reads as TGTGCCAGCAGCTCCGGGATGACTAGCGGGGGGCCTCTGGGGGAGCTGTTTTTT. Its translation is CASSSGMTSGGPLGELFF.